Each of the 15 T cell receptor beta chains below was sequenced from the same sample in a study of T cells after yellow fever vaccination. TCRdb called the 5' RACE reads again in MiXCR, with one record for every CDR3 protein. The sample consists of about 360,000 distinct CDR3 sequences, over 5% of them appearing once. The specimen comprised PBMCs, sampled 5 days after the yellow fever booster vaccination. All receptors come from a man aged 30-40 years who received the YFV17D yellow fever vaccine.

The rearrangement links TRBV28 to TRBJ2-7; no reliable D call. Germline CDR1 is MDHEN and CDR2 is SYDVKM. This CDR3 has 11 amino acids. Trimming took off 7 bases at V and 4 bases at J, with 8 bases between the two ends. CDR3 amino acids: CASTSVYEQYF. The CDR3 nucleotides are TGTGCCAGCACCTCAGTATACGAGCAGTACTTC. Based on the CDR3 plus reference TRBV28 and TRBJ2-7, the full variable domain is DVKVTQSSRYLVKRTGEKVFLECVQDMDHENMFWYRQDPGLGLRLIYFSYDVKMKEKGDIPEGYSVSREKKERFSLILESASTNQTSMYLCASTSVYEQYFGPGTRLTVT.

This chain joins TRBV2 and TRBJ1-2; the D gene is possibly TRBD1 (5 bases). V was cut by 6 bases and J by 3 bases, with 11 bases left in between. The CDR3 runs to 13 residues. The germline CDR1 and CDR2 sequences are SNHLY and FYNNEI. Here the CDR3 reads CASRGEVHYGYTF. CDR3 DNA: TGTGCCAGCAGGGGGGAGGTGCACTATGGCTACACCTTC.

This chain joins TRBV20-1 and TRBJ2-1; 9 bases match TRBD2. The germline gives CDR1 DFQATT, CDR2 SNEGSKA (reference sequence). The CDR3 is made up of 13 amino acids. V lost 3 bases to trimming and J lost 8 bases; unmatched junction nucleotides: 5. CDR3 sequence: CSASSGRNDEQFF. The CDR3 DNA sequence: TGCAGTGCTAGTAGCGGGAGAAATGATGAGCAGTTCTTC.

This clonotype occurred a few times. V is TRBV28 and J is TRBJ2-3; D is perhaps TRBD1 (7 bases). V lost 6 bases and J 4 bases, leaving 17 bases between the germline ends. This CDR3 is 15 amino acids long. The germline gives CDR1 MDHEN, CDR2 SYDVKM. This CDR3 reads CASRSWQGGADTQYF. The DNA of the CDR3 is TGTGCCAGCAGGTCGTGGCAGGGGGGCGCAGATACGCAGTATTTT.

This clonotype was counted at least ten times. This chain uses TRBV24-1 with TRBJ2-1; D is uncertain. V was cut by 4 bases and J by 0 bases, with 12 bases left in between. This CDR3 contains 16 residues. Germline V gene data show CDR1 as KGHDR and CDR2 as SFDVKD. CDR3 sequence: CATSDSDPSSYNEQFF. CDR3 nucleotide sequence: TGTGCCACCAGTGACTCAGACCCAAGCTCCTACAATGAGCAGTTCTTC.

This clonotype was counted at least ten times. The J gene is TRBJ2-1, the V gene TRBV7-2, with 8 positions matching TRBD2. CDR1 and CDR2 from the germline V gene are SGHTA and FQGNSA. V dropped 5 bases and J dropped 6; count of bases not matched to a gene: 6. This CDR3 has 14 amino acids. The CDR3 DNA sequence: TGTGCCAGCAGCCTACCTACTAGCGGCAATGAGCAGTTCTTC. As protein: CASSLPTSGNEQFF.

The chain couples TRBV11-2 to TRBJ2-7; D unclear. The germline CDR1 and CDR2 sequences are SGHAT and FQNNGV. The CDR3 runs to 16 residues. The ends were cut back, 0 bases at V and 0 bases at J, with 12 bases in the middle. The CDR3 spells CASSLERARSSYEQYF. CDR3 nucleotides: TGTGCCAGCAGCTTAGAACGGGCGAGAAGCTCCTACGAGCAGTACTTC.

This clonotype was counted a few times. The genes are TRBV5-1 and TRBJ2-3, with D perhaps being TRBD1 or TRBD2 (5 bases each). Germline V CDR1 and CDR2: SGHRS, YFSETQ. CDR3 length: 14 residues. The ends were cut back, 5 bases at V and 5 bases at J, with 15 bases in the middle. The CDR3 loop is CASSMGRDRDTQYF. Written as DNA, the CDR3 is TGCGCCAGCAGTATGGGACGCGACAGAGATACGCAGTATTTT.

This clonotype occurred many times. This rearrangement joins TRBV7-9 to TRBJ2-5; 10 positions agree with TRBD2. V shed 5 bases, J shed 1 base, and the junction held 7 bases outside the gene matches. The CDR3 length is 16 residues. CDR1 and CDR2 from the germline V gene are SEHNR and FQNEAQ (reference sequence). CDR3 region: CASSLSSGSFQETQYF. The CDR3 DNA reads TGTGCCAGCAGCCTATCTAGCGGGAGTTTCCAAGAGACCCAGTACTTC.

This clonotype has just a few counts. The rearrangement joins TRBV29-1 to TRBJ2-5, with D perhaps TRBD2 (5 bases). This CDR3 comprises 11 residues. Trimming cost V 4 bases and J 5 bases, with 8 bases left between them. Germline CDR1 reads SQVTM; CDR2 reads ANQGSEA. CDR3 coding DNA: TGCAGCGTTGTTGGGGAGGAGACCCAGTACTTC. Amino acids: CSVVGEETQYF.

This clonotype was counted a few times. The V and J genes are TRBV7-2 and TRBJ1-1; D may be TRBD1 (5 bases). Deletions cut 3 bases from V and 0 bases from J, with 8 bases between. Germline V CDR1 and CDR2: SGHTA, FQGNSA. This CDR3 has 14 residues. CDR3 coding DNA: TGTGCCAGCAGCTTCCAGGGCGTGAACACTGAAGCTTTCTTT. Its translation: CASSFQGVNTEAFF.

The table lists this clonotype with a few counts. The chain recombines TRBV27 with TRBJ2-3; D is tentatively TRBD1 or TRBD2 (6 bases each). The germline CDR1 and CDR2 sequences are MNHEY and SMNVEV (reference sequence). V lost 2 bases and J lost 6, with 15 bases in between. The CDR3 loop spans 15 amino acids. CDR3 DNA: TGTGCCAGCAGTTTAATTACGGGGGCGAGCGATACGCAGTATTTT. The encoded protein is CASSLITGASDTQYF.

The gene calls are TRBV14 and TRBJ2-4; D unclear. This CDR3 has 13 residues. Germline V lookup: CDR1 SGHDN, CDR2 FVKESK. V was shortened by 4 bases and J by 4 bases, with 8 bases between the two germline ends. The CDR3 protein is CASSPDTKNIQYF. The CDR3, as DNA: TGTGCCAGCAGCCCGGATACGAAAAACATTCAGTACTTC.

Comments on this clonotype: Being one base from a much bigger clone, this may be a read error. The V gene is TRBV6-2 or TRBV6-3, the J gene TRBJ2-1, with TRBD1 identical over 8 bases. The germline gives CDR1 MNHEY, CDR2 SVGEGT. The CDR3 covers 16 residues. V trimming: 8 bases; J trimming: 7 bases; junction bases outside the gene matches: 16. CDR3: CASAETPGGISNEQFF. The CDR3 DNA reads as TGTGCCAGCGCCGAGACCCCAGGGGGCATTTCTAATGAGCAGTTCTTC.

This chain's CDR3 is CASSPGTEQYF. The CDR3 nucleotides read TGTGCCAGCAGCCCCGGGACCGAGCAGTACTTC. The chain recombines TRBV14 with TRBJ2-7; perhaps D is TRBD1 or TRBD2 (5 bases each). Deletions cut 4 bases from V and 6 bases from J, with 7 bases between. Germline V gene lookup returns CDR1 SGHDN and CDR2 FVKESK. The CDR3 has 11 residues.